This T cell receptor (beta chain) was retrieved from a study of blood T cell repertoires in COVID-19. The overall study: Acute and convalescent COVID-19 samples came from the United States, Italy and Spain. From T cells, B-cell-depleted T cells, or PBMCs came the material, which was cDNA or gDNA.

In the source study's methods: Counts of nucleated cells, estimated from reference gene primer amplification, were obtained. Some clones are missing from TCRdb's copy, which holds only in-frame ones; the method was immunoSEQ multiplex PCR. That table furnishes V, J and clone size, whereas the DNA furnished D and trimming. The table records 130,000 or so clones, around 89% of them present only once. Looked up from germline, CDR1 is LNHDA and CDR2 is SQIVND (reference sequence). This CDR3 region has 11 residues. Trimming cost V 10 bases and J 12 bases; bases outside gene matches: 8. The rearrangement uses TRBV19 and TRBJ2-1, with 8 bases identical to TRBD2. Sequencing used peripheral blood. The sequence came from a man in his 70s with active COVID-19. The CDR3 here is CATRGGVTQFF. CDR3 DNA: TGTGCCACCCGGGGGGGGGTAACGCAGTTCTTC. The full variable domain, with the rest looked up from reference TRBV19 and TRBJ2-1, is DGGITQSPKYLFRKEGQNVTLSCEQNLNHDAMYWYRQDPGQGLRLIYYSQIVNDFQKGDIAEGYSVSREKKESFPLTVTSAQKNPTAFYLCATRGGVTQFFGPGTRLTVL.